The 24 T cell receptor beta chains listed next were all sequenced from one sample in a study of beta chain features in type 1 diabetes. Study observations and caveats: Shortening that was moderate but significant affected the TCRB CDR3s of Type 1 diabetes patients in all four CD4+ subsets.

cDNA synthesis used the whole RNA isolate, giving expressed TCRB sequences. Produced via immunoSEQ multiplex PCR; TCRdb's table is partial and in-frame only. The sample includes 20,000 to 25,000 clones, 68% of them seen just once. No antigen is known for these receptors. Sequencing was carried out using stem cell memory CD4+ T cells from blood. The receptor source for this set is a woman between 40 and 50 years old with type 1 diabetes.

The chain has TRBV5-1 and TRBJ2-1; the D gene is possibly TRBD2 (5 bases). Germline loops: CDR1 SGHRS, CDR2 YFSETQ. The CDR3 sequence is 13 residues long. V lost 0 bases, J lost 9 bases, and 10 bases lay in between. In DNA, the CDR3 is TGCGCCAGCAGCTTGGCCCAGCGGAGTGAGCAGTTCTTC. This gives the protein CASSLAQRSEQFF.

The V and J genes are TRBV27 and TRBJ1-6; D is uncertain. The CDR3 has 12 residues. V was pared by 4 bases and J by 10 bases, with 8 bases between. Germline V CDR1 and CDR2: MNHEY, SMNVEV (reference sequence). The CDR3 nucleotides are TGTGCCAGCAGTTCCTCCTTCTCACCCCTCCACTTT. It translates to CASSSSFSPLHF.

The chain links TRBV7-3 to TRBJ2-7, with D tentatively TRBD2 (6 bases). The CDR3 has 15 amino acids. Trimming stripped 2 bases from V and 5 bases from J, with 16 bases between. CDR1 and CDR2 from the germline V gene are SGHTA and FQGTGA. CDR3 amino acids: CASSLGGSAGNEQYF. As DNA, the CDR3 is TGTGCCAGCAGCTTAGGAGGGAGCGCCGGGAACGAGCAGTACTTC.

This sequence joins TRBV4-3 and TRBJ2-2, with D tentatively TRBD1 (5 bases). V was clipped by 4 bases and J by 0 bases, with 15 bases between them. The CDR3 runs 17 residues. Looked up from germline, CDR1 is LGHNA and CDR2 is YSLEER. CDR3 sequence: CASSPLGAPTNTGELFF. As DNA, the CDR3 is TGCGCCAGCAGCCCCCTAGGGGCCCCGACGAACACCGGGGAGCTGTTTTTT.

J is TRBJ1-6 and V is TRBV7-2; the D is unclear. CDR1 is SGHTA and CDR2 is FQGNSA in the germline V gene. Trimming removed 1 base at V and 4 bases at J, with 5 bases between. This CDR3 has 14 residues. The CDR3 region has the DNA TGTGCCAGCAGCTTAGTCGTTTATAATTCACCCCTCCACTTT. Translating it yields CASSLVVYNSPLHF.

V gene TRBV5-1 combines with J gene TRBJ2-5, with D possibly being TRBD1 (6 bases). Trimming took off 2 bases at V and 1 base at J, with 12 bases between the two ends. Germline-derived CDR1 and CDR2 are SGHRS and YFSETQ. The CDR3 contains 15 residues. The DNA of the CDR3 is TGCGCCAGCAGCTTTCAGGGGCAGACCCAAGAGACCCAGTACTTC. Translating it yields CASSFQGQTQETQYF.

This chain links TRBV7-2 with TRBJ2-1; TRBD2 agrees at 8 bases. The CDR3 spans 16 residues. The germline V gene encodes CDR1 SGHTA and CDR2 FQGNSA. Trimming at V came to 1 base and at J to 4 bases, leaving 6 bases not matched to a gene. CDR3 region: CASSLEAGGGYNEQFF. In DNA, the CDR3 is TGTGCCAGCAGCTTAGAGGCGGGGGGTGGTTACAATGAGCAGTTCTTC.

The genes are TRBV2 and TRBJ2-7; TRBD2 matches 7 bases. V lost 6 bases and J lost 0; bases outside the gene matches: 14. The V gene's germline CDR1 is SNHLY and CDR2 FYNNEI. This CDR3 spans 17 amino acids. Here the CDR3 DNA reads TGTGCCAGCAGAGCTCTGGTAAGCGGGATTTCCTCCTACGAGCAGTACTTC. Its translation: CASRALVSGISSYEQYF.

This clone appeared a single time. The chain is built from TRBV7-9 and TRBJ2-1, with TRBD1 matching 9 bases. The CDR3 contains 13 residues. The J segment lost 9 bases and the V segment lost 4 bases, leaving 4 bases of the junction unmatched. The germline CDR1 and CDR2 sequences are SEHNR and FQNEAQ (reference sequence). CDR3: CASSSHRGLEQFF. CDR3 sequence (DNA): TGTGCCAGCAGCTCCCACAGGGGGCTTGAGCAGTTCTTC.

The chain couples TRBV6-1 to TRBJ1-5; unclear D gene. Trimming took off 10 bases at V and 2 bases at J, with 15 bases between the two ends. The CDR3 totals 14 residues. Germline values: CDR1 MNHNS, CDR2 SASEGT. CDR3 protein: CATLALGGNQPQHF. In nucleotides, the CDR3 is TGTGCCACCTTGGCCCTTGGTGGCAATCAGCCCCAGCATTTT.

The V call is TRBV6-6, the J call TRBJ1-2; D is undetermined. CDR1 is MNHNY and CDR2 is SVGAGI in the germline V gene (reference sequence). This CDR3 region has 13 residues. Trimming pared 0 bases from V and 6 bases from J, leaving 8 bases between. The CDR3 nucleotides are TGTGCCAGCAGTTACTCGGGAGAGCATGGCTACACCTTC. Translated, it gives CASSYSGEHGYTF.

This clone has more than one count but fewer than ten. The chain couples TRBV11-2 to TRBJ2-5; 9 bases map to TRBD1. From germline, CDR1 is SGHAT and CDR2 FQNNGV. The CDR3 has 16 amino acids. With V trimmed by 5 bases and J by 4 bases, 11 bases remained unmatched. CDR3 region: CASSTRPGQGVETQYF. The CDR3, as DNA: TGTGCCAGCAGCACCCGTCCGGGACAGGGCGTAGAGACCCAGTACTTC.

The genes are TRBV18 and TRBJ1-1, with D possibly TRBD1 on 5 matching bases. The V end lost 4 bases, the J end lost 0 bases, and 15 bases lay between the germline ends. CDR3 length: 16 residues. Looked up from germline, CDR1 is KGHSH and CDR2 is LQKENI. In DNA form, the CDR3 reads TGTGCCAGCTCACAAGCGCGGGACGGAGTGAACACTGAAGCTTTCTTT. Amino acids: CASSQARDGVNTEAFF.

The rearrangement uses TRBV10-3 and TRBJ1-3; TRBD1 agrees at 8 bases. Losses at the gene ends were 4 bases for V and 2 bases for J; bases not matched to a gene: 10. The CDR3 runs 17 residues. Per the germline V gene, CDR1 is ENHRY and CDR2 is SYGVKD. The CDR3 loop is CAISAGTGAPPGNTIYF. The CDR3 nucleotides are TGTGCCATCAGTGCAGGGACAGGTGCCCCACCTGGAAACACCATATATTTT.

The chain recombines TRBV27 with TRBJ2-7; 9 bases map to TRBD2. V gave up 10 bases and J gave up 3 bases; unmatched junction bases: 13. The V gene's germline CDR1 is MNHEY and CDR2 SMNVEV (reference sequence). The CDR3 is 15 residues long. CDR3 protein: CATQSALAGNYEQYF. DNA of the CDR3: TGTGCCACCCAATCGGCCCTAGCGGGGAACTACGAGCAGTACTTC.

J is TRBJ2-3 and V is TRBV20-1; D is undetermined. Germline assignment: CDR1 DFQATT and CDR2 SNEGSKA (reference sequence). Trimming removed 3 bases at V and 6 bases at J, with 7 bases between. The CDR3 length is 11 residues. The CDR3 DNA reads as TGCAGTGCTAGCCCCTCGGATACGCAGTATTTT. It yields the protein CSASPSDTQYF.

This clone has just a few counts. The V and J genes are TRBV7-9 and TRBJ1-3; 7 nucleotides agree with TRBD1. This CDR3 contains 16 residues. Trimming removed 1 base from V and 2 bases from J; junction bases left unmatched: 5. CDR1 is SEHNR, CDR2 FQNEAQ, per germline (reference sequence). CDR3 sequence (DNA): TGTGCCAGCAGCTTAGAAGGAGACAGGGCTGGAAACACCATATATTTT. As protein: CASSLEGDRAGNTIYF.

J is TRBJ1-1 and V is TRBV4-3, with unresolved D. CDR1 and CDR2 from the germline V gene are LGHNA and YSLEER. CDR3 length equals 15 residues. Between the trimmed V and J ends, which lost 4 bases and 4 bases, there was a span of 16 bases. CDR3 in amino acids: CASSRLEGSVTEAFF. CDR3 in DNA: TGCGCCAGCAGCCGCCTTGAGGGTTCTGTCACTGAAGCTTTCTTT.

This clone was seen a few times. V gene TRBV13 combines with J gene TRBJ2-7; 7 nucleotides agree with TRBD1. Germline lookup yields CDR1 PRHDT and CDR2 FYEKMQ (reference sequence). The CDR3 runs to 13 residues. V shed 4 bases, J shed 2 bases, and the junction held 2 bases outside the gene matches. The CDR3 here is CASSSGTAYEQYF. Here the CDR3 DNA reads TGTGCCAGCAGCTCCGGGACAGCCTACGAGCAGTACTTC.

The chain is built from TRBV18 and TRBJ2-2, with D tentatively TRBD2 (5 bases). The CDR3 spans 16 residues. V lost 1 base to trimming and J lost 6 bases, with 15 bases between them. CDR1 KGHSH and CDR2 LQKENI come from the germline V gene. The CDR3 sequence: CASSPLAEGWAGELFF. The DNA of the CDR3 is TGTGCCAGCTCACCACTTGCCGAGGGATGGGCCGGGGAGCTGTTTTTT.

V and J are TRBV2 and TRBJ2-1, with D perhaps TRBD2 (6 bases). This CDR3 spans 14 amino acids. The V end lost 7 bases, the J end lost 7 bases, and 17 bases lay between the germline ends. From germline, CDR1 is SNHLY and CDR2 FYNNEI. The DNA for the CDR3 is TGTGCCAGCAACCGGGAGCCTCGGGGAAATGAGCAGTTCTTC. Residues: CASNREPRGNEQFF.

The V call is TRBV7-3, the J call TRBJ2-3, with 13 nucleotides matching TRBD2. Germline V gives CDR1 SGHTA, CDR2 FQGTGA. With 5 bases clipped from V and 3 bases from J, the junction kept 8 bases outside the gene matches. CDR3 length: 17 residues. In DNA form, the CDR3 reads TGTGCCAGCAGCCCCCGGACTAGCGGGAGCGGGACAGATACGCAGTATTTT. It specifies CASSPRTSGSGTDTQYF. Drawing the rest from reference TRBV7-3 and TRBJ2-3, the complete variable domain is GAGVSQTPSNKVTEKGKYVELRCDPISGHTALYWYRQSLGQGPEFLIYFQGTGAADDSGLPNDRFFAVRPEGSVSTLKIQRTERGDSAVYLCASSPRTSGSGTDTQYFGPGTRLTVL.

V gene TRBV2 combines with J gene TRBJ1-1; D remains unclear. CDR1 is SNHLY and CDR2 is FYNNEI in the germline V gene. V was cut by 9 bases and J by 4 bases, with 12 bases left in between. The CDR3 contains 12 residues. CDR3 amino acids: CASSYSPTEAFF. The CDR3 DNA reads as TGTGCCAGTTCCTACAGCCCCACTGAAGCTTTCTTT.

J is TRBJ1-4 and V is TRBV5-1; the D is unclear. This CDR3 spans 14 amino acids. Germline CDR1 and CDR2: SGHRS and YFSETQ. Trimming took 3 bases from V and 0 from J, leaving 6 bases between them. CDR3 DNA: TGCGCCAGCAGCTACGGTGCAACTAATGAAAAACTGTTTTTT. It is translated as CASSYGATNEKLFF.